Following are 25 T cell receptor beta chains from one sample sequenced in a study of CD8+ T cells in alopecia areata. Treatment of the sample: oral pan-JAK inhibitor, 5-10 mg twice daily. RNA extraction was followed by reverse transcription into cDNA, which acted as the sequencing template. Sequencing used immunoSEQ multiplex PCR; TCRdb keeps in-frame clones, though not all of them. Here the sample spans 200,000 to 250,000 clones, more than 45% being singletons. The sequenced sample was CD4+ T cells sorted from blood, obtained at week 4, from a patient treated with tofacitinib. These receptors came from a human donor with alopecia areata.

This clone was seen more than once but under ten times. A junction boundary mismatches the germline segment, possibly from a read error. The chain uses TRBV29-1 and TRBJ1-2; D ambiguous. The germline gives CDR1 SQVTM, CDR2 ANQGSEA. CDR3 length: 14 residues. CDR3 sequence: CSAETADEIYGYTF. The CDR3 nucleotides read TGCAGCGCTGAAACAGCGGATGAGATATATGGCTACACCTTC.

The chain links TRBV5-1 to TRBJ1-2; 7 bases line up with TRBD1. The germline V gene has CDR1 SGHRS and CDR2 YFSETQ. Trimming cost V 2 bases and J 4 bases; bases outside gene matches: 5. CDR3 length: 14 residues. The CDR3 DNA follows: TGCGCCAGCAGCTTAACAGGGGCCACCTATGGCTACACCTTC. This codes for CASSLTGATYGYTF.

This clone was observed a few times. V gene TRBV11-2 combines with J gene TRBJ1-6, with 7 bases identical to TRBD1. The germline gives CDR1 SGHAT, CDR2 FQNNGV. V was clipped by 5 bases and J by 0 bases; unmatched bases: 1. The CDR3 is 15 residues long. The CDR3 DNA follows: TGTGCCAGCAGCAGGGACAGCTCCTATAATTCACCCCTCCACTTT. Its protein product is CASSRDSSYNSPLHF.

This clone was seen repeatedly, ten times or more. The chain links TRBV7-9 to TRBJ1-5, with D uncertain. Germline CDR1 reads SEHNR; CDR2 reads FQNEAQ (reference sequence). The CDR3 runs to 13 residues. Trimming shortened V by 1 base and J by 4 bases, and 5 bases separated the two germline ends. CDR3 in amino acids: CASSLVENQPQHF. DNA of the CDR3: TGTGCCAGCAGCTTAGTGGAGAATCAGCCCCAGCATTTT.

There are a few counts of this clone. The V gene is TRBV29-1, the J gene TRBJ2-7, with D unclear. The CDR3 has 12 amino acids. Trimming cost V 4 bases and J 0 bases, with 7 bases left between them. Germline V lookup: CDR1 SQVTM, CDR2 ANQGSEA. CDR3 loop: CSVGRSSYEQYF. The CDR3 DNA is TGCAGCGTTGGAAGGAGCTCCTACGAGCAGTACTTC.

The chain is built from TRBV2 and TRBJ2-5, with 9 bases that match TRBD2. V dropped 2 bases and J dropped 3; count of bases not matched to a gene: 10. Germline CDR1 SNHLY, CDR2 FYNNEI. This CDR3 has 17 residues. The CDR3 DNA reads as TGTGCCAGCAGTGAAAGGGAAGGAGCGGGGGGCAAAGAGACCCAGTACTTC. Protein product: CASSEREGAGGKETQYF.

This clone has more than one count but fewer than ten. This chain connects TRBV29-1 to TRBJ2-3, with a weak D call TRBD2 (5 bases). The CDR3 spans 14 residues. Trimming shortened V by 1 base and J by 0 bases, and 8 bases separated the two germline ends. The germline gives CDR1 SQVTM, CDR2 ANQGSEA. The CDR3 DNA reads TGCAGCGTTGAAGGGGAGATTAGCACAGATACGCAGTATTTT. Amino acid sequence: CSVEGEISTDTQYF.

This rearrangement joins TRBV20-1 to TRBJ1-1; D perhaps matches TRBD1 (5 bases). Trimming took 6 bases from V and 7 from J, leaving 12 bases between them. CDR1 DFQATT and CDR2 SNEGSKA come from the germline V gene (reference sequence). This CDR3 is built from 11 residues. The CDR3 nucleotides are TGCAGTGCCGATGACAGATTTGAAGCTTTCTTT. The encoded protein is CSADDRFEAFF.

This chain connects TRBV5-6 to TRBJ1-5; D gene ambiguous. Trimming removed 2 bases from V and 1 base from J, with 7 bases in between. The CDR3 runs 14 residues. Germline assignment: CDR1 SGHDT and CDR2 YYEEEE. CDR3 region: CASSFGASNQPQHF. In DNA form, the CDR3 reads TGTGCCAGCAGCTTTGGCGCGAGCAATCAGCCCCAGCATTTT. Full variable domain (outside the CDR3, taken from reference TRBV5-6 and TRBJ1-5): DAGVTQSPTHLIKTRGQQVTLRCSPKSGHDTVSWYQQALGQGPQFIFQYYEEEERQRGNFPDRFSGHQFPNYSSELNVNALLLGDSALYLCASSFGASNQPQHFGDGTRLSIL.

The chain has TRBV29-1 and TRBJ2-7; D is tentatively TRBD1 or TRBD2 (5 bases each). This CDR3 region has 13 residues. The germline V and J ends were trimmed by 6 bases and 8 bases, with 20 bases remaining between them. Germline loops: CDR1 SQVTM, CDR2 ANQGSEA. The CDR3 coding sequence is TGCAGCGTCGATGTCCCGGGACGTATACAGCAGTACTTC. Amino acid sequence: CSVDVPGRIQQYF.

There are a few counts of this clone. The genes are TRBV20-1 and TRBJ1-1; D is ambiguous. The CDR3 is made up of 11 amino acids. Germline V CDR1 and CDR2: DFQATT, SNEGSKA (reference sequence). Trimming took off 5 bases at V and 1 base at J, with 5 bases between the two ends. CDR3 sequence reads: CSAFKNTEAFF. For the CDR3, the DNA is TGCAGTGCTTTCAAGAACACTGAAGCTTTCTTT.

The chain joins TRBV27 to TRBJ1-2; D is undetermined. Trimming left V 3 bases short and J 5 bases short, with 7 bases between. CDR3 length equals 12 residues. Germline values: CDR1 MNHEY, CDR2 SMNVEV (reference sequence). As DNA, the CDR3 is TGTGCCAGCAGTTTCGTGGGGTATGGCTACACCTTC. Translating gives CASSFVGYGYTF.

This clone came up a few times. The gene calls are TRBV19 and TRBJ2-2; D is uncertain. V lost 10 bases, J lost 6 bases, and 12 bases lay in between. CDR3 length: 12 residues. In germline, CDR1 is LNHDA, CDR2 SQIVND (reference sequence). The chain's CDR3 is CATSASPGELFF. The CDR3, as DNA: TGTGCCACCAGCGCAAGTCCCGGGGAGCTGTTTTTT.

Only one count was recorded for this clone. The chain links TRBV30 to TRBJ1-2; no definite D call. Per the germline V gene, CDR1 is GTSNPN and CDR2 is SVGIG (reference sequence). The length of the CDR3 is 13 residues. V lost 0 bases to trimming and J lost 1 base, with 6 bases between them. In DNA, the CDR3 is TGTGCCTGGAGTGTAAATATTAACTATGGCTACACCTTC. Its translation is CAWSVNINYGYTF.

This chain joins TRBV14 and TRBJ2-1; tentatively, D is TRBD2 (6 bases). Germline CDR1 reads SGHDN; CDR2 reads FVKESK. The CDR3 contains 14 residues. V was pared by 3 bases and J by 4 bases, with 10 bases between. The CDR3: CASSQGTRYNEQFF. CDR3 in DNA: TGTGCCAGCAGCCAGGGGACTCGATACAATGAGCAGTTCTTC.

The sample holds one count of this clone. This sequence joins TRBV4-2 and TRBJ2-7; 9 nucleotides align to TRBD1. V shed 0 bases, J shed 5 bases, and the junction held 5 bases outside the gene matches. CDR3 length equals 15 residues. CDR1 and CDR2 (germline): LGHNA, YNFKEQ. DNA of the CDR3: TGTGCCAGCAGCCAAGAGGGGACAGGGCTGGACGAGCAGTACTTC. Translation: CASSQEGTGLDEQYF.

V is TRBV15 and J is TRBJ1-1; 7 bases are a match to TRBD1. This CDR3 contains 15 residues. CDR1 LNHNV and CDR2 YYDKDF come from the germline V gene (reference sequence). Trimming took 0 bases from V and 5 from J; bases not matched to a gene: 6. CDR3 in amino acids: CATSRDIRGDTEAFF. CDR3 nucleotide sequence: TGTGCCACCAGCAGAGATATCAGGGGGGATACTGAAGCTTTCTTT.

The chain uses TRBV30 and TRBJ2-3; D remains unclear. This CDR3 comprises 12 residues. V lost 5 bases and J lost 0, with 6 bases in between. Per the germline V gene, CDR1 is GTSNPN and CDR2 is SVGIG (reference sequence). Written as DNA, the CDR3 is TGTGCCTGGGGGGAAAGCACAGATACGCAGTATTTT. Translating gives CAWGESTDTQYF.

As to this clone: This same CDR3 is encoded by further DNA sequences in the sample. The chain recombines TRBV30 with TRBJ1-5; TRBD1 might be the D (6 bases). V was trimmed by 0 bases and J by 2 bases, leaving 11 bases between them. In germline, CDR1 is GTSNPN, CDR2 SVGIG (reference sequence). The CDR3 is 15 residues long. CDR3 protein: CAWSVAGAGNQPQHF. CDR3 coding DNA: TGTGCCTGGAGTGTGGCAGGGGCTGGCAATCAGCCCCAGCATTTT.

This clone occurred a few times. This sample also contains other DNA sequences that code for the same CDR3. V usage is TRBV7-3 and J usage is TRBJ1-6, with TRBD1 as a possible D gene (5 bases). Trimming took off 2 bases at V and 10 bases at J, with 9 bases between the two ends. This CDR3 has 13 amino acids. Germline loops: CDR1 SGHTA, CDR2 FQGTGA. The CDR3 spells CASSLGQGSPLHF. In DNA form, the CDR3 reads TGTGCCAGCAGCTTAGGTCAGGGCTCACCCCTCCACTTT.

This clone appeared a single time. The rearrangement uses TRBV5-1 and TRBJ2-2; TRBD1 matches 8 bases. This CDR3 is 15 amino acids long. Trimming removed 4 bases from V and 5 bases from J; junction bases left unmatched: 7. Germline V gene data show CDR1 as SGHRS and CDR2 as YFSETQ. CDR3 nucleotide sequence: TGCGCCAGCAGCGCCGACAGGGGTGTGACCGGGGAGCTGTTTTTT. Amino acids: CASSADRGVTGELFF.

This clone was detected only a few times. CDR3 nucleotide sequence: TGCGCCAGCAGTGAAAGTGGCCTGCCGGAAGCTTTCTTT. Translating it yields CASSESGLPEAFF. This sequence joins TRBV10-1 and TRBJ1-1; no firm D call. CDR1 is WNHNN, CDR2 SYGVQD, per germline (reference sequence). This CDR3 has 13 residues. V was trimmed by 3 bases and J by 8 bases, leaving 13 bases between them.

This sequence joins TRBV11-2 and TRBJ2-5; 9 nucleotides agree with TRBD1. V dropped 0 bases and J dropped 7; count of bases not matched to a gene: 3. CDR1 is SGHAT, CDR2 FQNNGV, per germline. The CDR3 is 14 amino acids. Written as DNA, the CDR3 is TGTGCCAGCAGCTTAGAACAGGGGGCAGCGACCCAGTACTTC. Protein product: CASSLEQGAATQYF.

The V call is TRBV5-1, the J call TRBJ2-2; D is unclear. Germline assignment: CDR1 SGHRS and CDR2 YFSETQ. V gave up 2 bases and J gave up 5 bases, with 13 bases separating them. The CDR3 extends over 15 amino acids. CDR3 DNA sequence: TGCGCCAGCAGCTTTCGGGCCGTTGAGACCGGGGAGCTGTTTTTT. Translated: CASSFRAVETGELFF.

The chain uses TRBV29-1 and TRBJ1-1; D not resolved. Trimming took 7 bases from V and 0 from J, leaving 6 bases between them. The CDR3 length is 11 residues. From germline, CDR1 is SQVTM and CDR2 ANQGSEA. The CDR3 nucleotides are TGCAGCGGGTCAGTGAACACTGAAGCTTTCTTT. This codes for CSGSVNTEAFF.